This is a list of T cell receptor beta chains from one sample in a study of T cells in Graves' hyperthyroidism and ophthalmopathy. TCRdb fed the multiplex PCR reads into MiXCR, producing one record per CDR3 protein. The sample includes about 160,000 distinct CDR3 sequences, approximately 9% of them seen just once. The sample was blood. The receptors originated from a woman aged 18 to 35 with Graves' hyperthyroidism that later progressed to Graves' ophthalmopathy. Each CDR3 is given without its conserved first and last residue. The order of the fields is CDR3 protein, V gene, J gene.

SARDTRIYGYT	TRBV20-1	TRBJ1-2
ATSVTGGSYNEQF	TRBV24-1	TRBJ2-1
ASSGREGTDTQY	TRBV2	TRBJ2-3
ASSSLAGGLENEQF	TRBV11-2	TRBJ2-1
ASSFGGRNTEAF	TRBV28	TRBJ1-1
ASSLYSGGGRNTEAF	TRBV5-1	TRBJ1-1
ASSPPGGGETQY	TRBV9	TRBJ2-5
ASSVDSSNSPLH	TRBV9	TRBJ1-6
ASSEERSSGANVLT	TRBV9	TRBJ2-6
ASTTTSGGLDTQY	TRBV7-8	TRBJ2-3
ASSYNTGKGTSGGTDTQY	TRBV6-2/TRBV6-3	TRBJ2-3
SAREGSGMVNEQF	TRBV20-1	TRBJ2-1
AWSPPRVAGHEQY	TRBV30	TRBJ2-7
SAGDLSYEQY	TRBV29-1	TRBJ2-7
ASREGGSGNTIY	TRBV7-9	TRBJ1-3
ASSPGGNYNSPLH	TRBV3-1	TRBJ1-6
ASSVGGGTGNEQF	TRBV9	TRBJ2-1